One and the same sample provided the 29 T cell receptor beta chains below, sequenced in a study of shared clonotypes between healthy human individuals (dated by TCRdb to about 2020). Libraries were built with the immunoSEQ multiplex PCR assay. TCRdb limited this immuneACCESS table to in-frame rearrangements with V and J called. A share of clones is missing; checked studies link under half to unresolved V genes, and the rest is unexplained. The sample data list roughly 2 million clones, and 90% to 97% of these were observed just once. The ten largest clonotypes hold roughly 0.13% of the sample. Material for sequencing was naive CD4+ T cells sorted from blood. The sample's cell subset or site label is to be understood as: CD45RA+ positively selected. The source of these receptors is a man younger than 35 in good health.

For the CDR3, the DNA is TGTGCCAGCAGTCCCACAGGGGGCGGGGGTCAGCCCCAGCATTTT. Its protein is CASSPTGGGGQPQHF. V usage is TRBV6-5 and J usage is TRBJ1-5, with 9 bases identical to TRBD1. The V and J ends lost 5 bases and 6 bases, in that order; junction bases with no gene match: 8. This CDR3 has 15 residues. CDR1 is MNHEY and CDR2 is SVGAGI in the germline V gene.

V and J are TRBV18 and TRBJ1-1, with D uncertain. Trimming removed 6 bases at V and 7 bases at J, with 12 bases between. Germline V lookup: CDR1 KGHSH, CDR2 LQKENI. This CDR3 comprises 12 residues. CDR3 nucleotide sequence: TGTGCCAGCTCTACCGGGCAGAATGAAGCTTTCTTT. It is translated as CASSTGQNEAFF.

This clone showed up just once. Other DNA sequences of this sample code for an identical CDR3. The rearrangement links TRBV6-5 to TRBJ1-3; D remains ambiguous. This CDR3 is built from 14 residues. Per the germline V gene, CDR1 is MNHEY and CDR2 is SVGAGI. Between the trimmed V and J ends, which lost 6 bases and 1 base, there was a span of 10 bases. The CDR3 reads CASSRLGSGNTIYF. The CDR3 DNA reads TGTGCCAGCAGCAGACTGGGGTCTGGAAACACCATATATTTT.

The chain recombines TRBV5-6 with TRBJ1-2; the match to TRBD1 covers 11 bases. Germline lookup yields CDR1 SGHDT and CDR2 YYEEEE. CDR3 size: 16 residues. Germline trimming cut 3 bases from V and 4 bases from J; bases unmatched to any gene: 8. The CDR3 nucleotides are TGTGCCAGCAGCTCAGGGGGACAGGGGGGCCTCTATGGCTACACCTTC. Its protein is CASSSGGQGGLYGYTF.

CDR3 sequence reads: CASSLAGLAGETQYF. The DNA of the CDR3 is TGTGCCAGCAGCTTAGCGGGACTAGCGGGAGAGACCCAGTACTTC. The J gene is TRBJ2-5, the V gene TRBV11-3, with 12 bases identical to TRBD2. Looked up from germline, CDR1 is SGHNT and CDR2 is YENEEA. CDR3 size: 15 residues. Trimming cost V 1 base and J 4 bases; bases outside gene matches: 1.

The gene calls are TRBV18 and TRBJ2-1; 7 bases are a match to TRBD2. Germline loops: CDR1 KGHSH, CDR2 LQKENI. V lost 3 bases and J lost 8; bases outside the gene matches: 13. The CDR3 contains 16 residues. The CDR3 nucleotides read TGTGCCAGCTCACCCCCCCTGGGCGGGAGTACCCATGAGCAGTTCTTC. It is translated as CASSPPLGGSTHEQFF.

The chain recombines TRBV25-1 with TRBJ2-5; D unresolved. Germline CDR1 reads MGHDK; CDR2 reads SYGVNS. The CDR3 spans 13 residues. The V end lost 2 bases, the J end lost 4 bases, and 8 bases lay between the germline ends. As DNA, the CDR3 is TGTGCCAGCAGTGAAGATATCCCAGAGACCCAGTACTTC. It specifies CASSEDIPETQYF. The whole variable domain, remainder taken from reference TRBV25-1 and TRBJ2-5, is EADIYQTPRYLVIGTGKKITLECSQTMGHDKMYWYQQDPGMELHLIHYSYGVNSTEKGDLSSESTVSRIRTEHFPLTLESARPSHTSQYLCASSEDIPETQYFGPGTRLLVL.

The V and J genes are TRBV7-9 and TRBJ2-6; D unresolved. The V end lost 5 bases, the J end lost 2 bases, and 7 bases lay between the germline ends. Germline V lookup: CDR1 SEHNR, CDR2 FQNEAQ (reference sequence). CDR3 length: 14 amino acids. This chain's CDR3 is CASSPLTGANVLTF. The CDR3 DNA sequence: TGTGCCAGCAGCCCGCTTACTGGGGCCAACGTCCTGACTTTC.

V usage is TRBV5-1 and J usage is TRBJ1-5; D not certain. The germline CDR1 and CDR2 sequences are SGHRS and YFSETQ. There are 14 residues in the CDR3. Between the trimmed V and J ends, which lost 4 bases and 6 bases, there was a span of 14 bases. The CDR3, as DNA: TGCGCCAGCAGCACCGGCACAGAATTTCAGCCCCAGCATTTT. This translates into CASSTGTEFQPQHF. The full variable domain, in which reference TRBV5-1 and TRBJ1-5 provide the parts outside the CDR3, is KAGVTQTPRYLIKTRGQQVTLSCSPISGHRSVSWYQQTPGQGLQFLFEYFSETQRNKGNFPGRFSGRQFSNSRSEMNVSTLELGDSALYLCASSTGTEFQPQHFGDGTRLSIL.

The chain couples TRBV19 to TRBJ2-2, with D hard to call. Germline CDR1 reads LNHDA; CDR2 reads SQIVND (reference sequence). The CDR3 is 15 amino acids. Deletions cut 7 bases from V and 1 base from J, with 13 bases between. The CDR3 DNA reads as TGTGCCAGTAACAACCAGCGAGGGAACACCGGGGAGCTGTTTTTT. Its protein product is CASNNQRGNTGELFF.

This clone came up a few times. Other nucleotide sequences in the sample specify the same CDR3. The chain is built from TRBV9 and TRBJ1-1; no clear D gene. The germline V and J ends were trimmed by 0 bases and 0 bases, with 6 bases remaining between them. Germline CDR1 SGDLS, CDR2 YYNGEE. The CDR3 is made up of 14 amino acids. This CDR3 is CASSVGQLNTEAFF. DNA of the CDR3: TGTGCCAGCAGCGTAGGGCAGCTGAACACTGAAGCTTTCTTT.

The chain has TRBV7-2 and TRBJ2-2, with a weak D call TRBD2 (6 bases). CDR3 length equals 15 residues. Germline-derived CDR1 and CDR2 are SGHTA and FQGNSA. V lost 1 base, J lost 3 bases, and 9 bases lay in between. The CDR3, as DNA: TGTGCCAGCAGCTTAGAGGGACTCTACACCGGGGAGCTGTTTTTT. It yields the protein CASSLEGLYTGELFF.

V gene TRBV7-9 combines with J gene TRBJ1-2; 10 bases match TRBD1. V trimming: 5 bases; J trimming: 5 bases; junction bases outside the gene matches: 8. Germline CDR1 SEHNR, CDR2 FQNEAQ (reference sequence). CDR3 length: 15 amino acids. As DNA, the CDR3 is TGTGCCAGCAGCCGCCGGGACAGGGGATGGTATGGCTACACCTTC. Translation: CASSRRDRGWYGYTF.

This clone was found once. This CDR3 reads CASRWGLAGGQETQYF. In DNA, the CDR3 is TGTGCCAGCAGATGGGGACTAGCGGGAGGGCAAGAGACCCAGTACTTC. The genes are TRBV6-6 and TRBJ2-5; 16 nucleotides agree with TRBD2. The CDR3 spans 16 residues. Trimming took 6 bases from V and 2 from J; bases not matched to a gene: 3. CDR1 is MNHNY and CDR2 is SVGAGI in the germline V gene (reference sequence).

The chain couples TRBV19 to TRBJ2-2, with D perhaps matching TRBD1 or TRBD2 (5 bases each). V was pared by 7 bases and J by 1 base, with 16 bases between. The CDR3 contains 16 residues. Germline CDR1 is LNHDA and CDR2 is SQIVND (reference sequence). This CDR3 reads CASTRGRDVNTGELFF. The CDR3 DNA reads TGTGCCAGTACTAGAGGACGGGACGTGAACACCGGGGAGCTGTTTTTT.

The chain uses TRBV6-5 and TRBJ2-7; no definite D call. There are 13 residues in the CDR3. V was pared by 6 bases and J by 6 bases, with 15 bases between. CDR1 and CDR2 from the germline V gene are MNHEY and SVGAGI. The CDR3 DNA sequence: TGTGCCAGCAGGCGAACGGACGGCTTCGAGCAGTACTTC. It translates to CASRRTDGFEQYF.

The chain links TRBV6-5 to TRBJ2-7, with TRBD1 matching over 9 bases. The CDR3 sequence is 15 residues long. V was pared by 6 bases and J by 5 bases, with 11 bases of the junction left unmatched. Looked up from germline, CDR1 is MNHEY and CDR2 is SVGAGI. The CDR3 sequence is CASRPGTGWGDEQYF. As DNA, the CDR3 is TGTGCCAGCAGACCAGGGACAGGGTGGGGCGACGAGCAGTACTTC.

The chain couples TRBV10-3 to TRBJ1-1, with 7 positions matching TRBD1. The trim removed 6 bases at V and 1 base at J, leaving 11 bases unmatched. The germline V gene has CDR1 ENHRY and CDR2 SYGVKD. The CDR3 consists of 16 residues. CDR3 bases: TGTGCCATCAGCCCAAGGACAGGCGGGGGGAACACTGAAGCTTTCTTT. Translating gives CAISPRTGGGNTEAFF.

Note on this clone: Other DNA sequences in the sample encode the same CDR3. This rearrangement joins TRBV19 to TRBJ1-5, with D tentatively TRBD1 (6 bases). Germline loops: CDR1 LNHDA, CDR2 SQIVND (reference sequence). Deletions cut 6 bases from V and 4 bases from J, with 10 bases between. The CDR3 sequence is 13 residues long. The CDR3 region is CASRLQGNQPQHF. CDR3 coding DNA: TGTGCCAGTAGGTTACAGGGAAATCAGCCCCAGCATTTT.

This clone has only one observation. The CDR3 spells CASSPGRTTEETQYF. CDR3 nucleotides: TGCGCCAGCAGCCCAGGTCGAACCACGGAGGAGACCCAGTACTTC. The chain carries TRBV5-1 and TRBJ2-5, with D hard to call. This CDR3 is built from 15 residues. The germline V gene encodes CDR1 SGHRS and CDR2 YFSETQ. Trimming took 4 bases from V and 5 from J, leaving 18 bases between them.

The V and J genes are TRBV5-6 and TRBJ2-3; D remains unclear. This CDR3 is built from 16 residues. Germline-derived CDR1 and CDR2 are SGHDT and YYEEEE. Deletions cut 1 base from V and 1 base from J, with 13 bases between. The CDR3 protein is CASSLRRTSGTDTQYF. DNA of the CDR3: TGTGCCAGCAGCTTGCGAAGGACGTCCGGCACAGATACGCAGTATTTT.

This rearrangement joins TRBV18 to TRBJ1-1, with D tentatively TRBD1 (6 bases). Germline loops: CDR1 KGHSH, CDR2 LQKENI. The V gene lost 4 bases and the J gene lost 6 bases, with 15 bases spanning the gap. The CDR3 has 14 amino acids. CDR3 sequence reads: CASSLRTEGAEAFF. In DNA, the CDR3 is TGTGCCAGCTCACTAAGGACAGAGGGGGCTGAAGCTTTCTTT. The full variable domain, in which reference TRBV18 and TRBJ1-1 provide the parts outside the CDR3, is NAGVMQNPRHLVRRRGQEARLRCSPMKGHSHVYWYRQLPEEGLKFMVYLQKENIIDESGMPKERFSAEFPKEGPSILRIQQVVRGDSAAYFCASSLRTEGAEAFFGQGTRLTVV.

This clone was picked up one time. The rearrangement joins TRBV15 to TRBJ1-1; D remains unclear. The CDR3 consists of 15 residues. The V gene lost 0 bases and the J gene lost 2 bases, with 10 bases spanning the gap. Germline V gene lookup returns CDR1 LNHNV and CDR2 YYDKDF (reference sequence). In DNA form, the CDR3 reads TGTGCCACCAGCAGAGATCGATTAGGAAACACTGAAGCTTTCTTT. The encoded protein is CATSRDRLGNTEAFF.

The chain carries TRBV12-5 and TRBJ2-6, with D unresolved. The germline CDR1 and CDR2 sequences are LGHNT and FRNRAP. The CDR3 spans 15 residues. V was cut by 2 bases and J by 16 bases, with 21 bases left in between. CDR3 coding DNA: TGTGCTAGTGGTTTGTTGTCAAACTATAGCTTTAAACTGACTTTC. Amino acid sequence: CASGLLSNYSFKLTF.

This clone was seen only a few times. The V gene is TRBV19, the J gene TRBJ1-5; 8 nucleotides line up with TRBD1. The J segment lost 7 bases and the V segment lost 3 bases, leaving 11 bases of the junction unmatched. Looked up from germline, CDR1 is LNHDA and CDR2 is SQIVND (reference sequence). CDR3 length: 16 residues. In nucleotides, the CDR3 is TGTGCCAGTAGTATTCGACAGGGGAGGTTGGACCAGCCCCAGCATTTT. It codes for CASSIRQGRLDQPQHF.

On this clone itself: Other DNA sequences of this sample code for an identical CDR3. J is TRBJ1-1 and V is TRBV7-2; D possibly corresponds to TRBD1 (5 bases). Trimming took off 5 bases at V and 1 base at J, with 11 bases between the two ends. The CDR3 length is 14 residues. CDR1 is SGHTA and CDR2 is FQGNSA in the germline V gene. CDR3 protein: CASSPRGANTEAFF. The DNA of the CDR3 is TGTGCCAGCAGCCCCCGAGGGGCGAACACTGAAGCTTTCTTT.

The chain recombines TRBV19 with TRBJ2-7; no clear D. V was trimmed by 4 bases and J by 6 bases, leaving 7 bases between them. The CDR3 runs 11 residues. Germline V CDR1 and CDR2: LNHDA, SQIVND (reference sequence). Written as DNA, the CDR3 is TGTGCCAGTAGTACGGTAGGCGAGCAGTACTTC. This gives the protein CASSTVGEQYF.

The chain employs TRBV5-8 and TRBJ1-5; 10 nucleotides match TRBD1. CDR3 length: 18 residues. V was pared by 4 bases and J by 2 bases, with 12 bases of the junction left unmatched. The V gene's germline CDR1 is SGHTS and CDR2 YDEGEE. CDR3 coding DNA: TGTGCCAGCAGCCCGAGGACAGGGGGACGTGTGGGCAATCAGCCCCAGCATTTT. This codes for CASSPRTGGRVGNQPQHF.

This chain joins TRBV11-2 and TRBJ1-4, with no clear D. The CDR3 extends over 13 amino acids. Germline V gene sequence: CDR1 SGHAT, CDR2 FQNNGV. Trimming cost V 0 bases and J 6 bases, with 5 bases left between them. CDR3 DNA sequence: TGTGCCAGCAGCTTAGACATCTATGAAAAACTGTTTTTT. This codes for CASSLDIYEKLFF.